The clone carrying this TCR beta chain was counted between two and nine times. Some clones are missing from TCRdb's copy, which holds only in-frame ones; the method was immunoSEQ multiplex PCR. The table records approximately 3,500 clones, roughly 44% of them present only once. This sample was included in a study of intratumoral heterogeneity in liver cancer. The CDR3 covers 16 residues. Trimming removed 3 bases from V and 3 bases from J, with 15 bases in between. The germline CDR1 and CDR2 sequences are MNHNS and SASEGT. Tumour samples came from separate, distinct regions of the hepatocellular carcinoma nodule.

The V gene is TRBV6-1, the J gene TRBJ1-3; maybe TRBD1 (5 bases). The TCR originated in a man in his 70s with hepatocellular carcinoma. Sample: tumor tissue, taken before any cancer treatment. In DNA form, the CDR3 reads TGTGCCAGCAGTGACCATAGACAGACTATTGGAAACACCATATATTTT. Amino acid sequence: CASSDHRQTIGNTIYF.